Sequencing of this TCR beta chain was carried out in a study of blood T cell repertoires in COVID-19. Study summary: Sources were T cells, B-cell-depleted T cells, or PBMCs; the material itself was cDNA or gDNA.

The participants were between roughly 18 and 100 years old and came from some 25 US areas. Each participant's cohort was designated according to participant-reported clinical history. Profiling relied on immunoSEQ multiplex PCR, and the TCRdb table lists in-frame clones only, not all of them. In the table there are around 220,000 clones, around 90% of which are singletons. The clonotype was recovered from a woman between 25 and 40 years old with acute COVID-19. Sequenced material: PBMCs or T cells enriched from blood (not recorded which).

CDR3 protein: CASSSPRGGWAQYF. The CDR3 DNA reads as TGTGCCAGCAGCTCCCCCCGGGGGGGGTGGGCGCAGTATTTT. The V and J genes are TRBV7-9 and TRBJ2-3; TRBD2 agrees at 8 bases. The CDR3 length is 14 residues. Germline V CDR1 and CDR2: SEHNR, FQNEAQ (reference sequence). Unmatched junction bases numbered 10, after V lost 4 bases and J lost 10 bases.